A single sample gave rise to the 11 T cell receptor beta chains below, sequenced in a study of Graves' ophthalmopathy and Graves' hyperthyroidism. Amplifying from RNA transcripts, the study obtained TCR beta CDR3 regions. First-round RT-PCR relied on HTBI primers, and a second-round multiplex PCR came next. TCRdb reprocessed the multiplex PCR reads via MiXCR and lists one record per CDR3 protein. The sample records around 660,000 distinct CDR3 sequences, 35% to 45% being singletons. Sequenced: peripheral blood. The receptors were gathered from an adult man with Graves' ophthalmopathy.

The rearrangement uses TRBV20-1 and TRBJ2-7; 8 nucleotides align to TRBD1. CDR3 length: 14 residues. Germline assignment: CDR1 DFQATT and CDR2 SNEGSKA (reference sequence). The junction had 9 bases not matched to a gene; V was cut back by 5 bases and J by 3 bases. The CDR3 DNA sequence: TGCAGTGCTTCCATTGGACAGGGCAACTACGAGCAGTACTTC. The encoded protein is CSASIGQGNYEQYF.

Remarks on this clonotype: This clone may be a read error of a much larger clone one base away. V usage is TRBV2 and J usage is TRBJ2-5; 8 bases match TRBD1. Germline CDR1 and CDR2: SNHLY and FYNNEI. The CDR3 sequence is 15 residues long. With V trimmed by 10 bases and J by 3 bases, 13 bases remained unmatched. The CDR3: CANREPRTGKETQYF. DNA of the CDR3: TGTGCCAACAGAGAGCCTAGGACAGGGAAAGAGACCCAGTACTTC.

CDR3 nucleotides: TGCAGCGGTTGGGGGGGGGAAGAGACCCAGTACTTC. Protein sequence: CSGWGGEETQYF. The V call is TRBV29-1, the J call TRBJ2-5; 7 positions agree with TRBD2. CDR3 size: 12 residues. V dropped 7 bases and J dropped 3; count of bases not matched to a gene: 5. Germline-derived CDR1 and CDR2 are SQVTM and ANQGSEA.

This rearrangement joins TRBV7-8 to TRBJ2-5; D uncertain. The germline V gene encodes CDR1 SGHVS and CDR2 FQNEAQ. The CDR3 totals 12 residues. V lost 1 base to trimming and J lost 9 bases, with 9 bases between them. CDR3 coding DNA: TGTGCCAGCAGCTTAGTTCATCAGCCCCAGTACTTC. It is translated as CASSLVHQPQYF.

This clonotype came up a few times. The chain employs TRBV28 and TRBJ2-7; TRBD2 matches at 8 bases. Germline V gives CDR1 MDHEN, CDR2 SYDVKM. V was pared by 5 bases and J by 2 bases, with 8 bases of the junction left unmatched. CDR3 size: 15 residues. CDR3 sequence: CASSIGLARTYEQYF. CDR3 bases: TGTGCCAGCAGTATAGGACTAGCTCGCACCTACGAGCAGTACTTC.

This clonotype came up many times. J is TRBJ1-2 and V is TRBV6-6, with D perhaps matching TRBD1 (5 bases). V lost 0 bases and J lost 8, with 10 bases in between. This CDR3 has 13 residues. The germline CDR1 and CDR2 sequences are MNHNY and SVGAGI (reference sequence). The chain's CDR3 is CASSYSRGAGYTF. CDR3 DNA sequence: TGTGCCAGCAGTTACTCGAGGGGAGCCGGCTACACCTTC.

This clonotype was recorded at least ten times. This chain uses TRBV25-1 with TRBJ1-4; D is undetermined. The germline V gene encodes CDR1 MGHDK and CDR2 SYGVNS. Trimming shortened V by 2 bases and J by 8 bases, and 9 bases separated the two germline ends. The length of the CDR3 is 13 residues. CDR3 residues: CASSERSLEKLFF. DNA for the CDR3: TGTGCCAGCAGTGAAAGGAGTTTAGAAAAACTGTTTTTT.

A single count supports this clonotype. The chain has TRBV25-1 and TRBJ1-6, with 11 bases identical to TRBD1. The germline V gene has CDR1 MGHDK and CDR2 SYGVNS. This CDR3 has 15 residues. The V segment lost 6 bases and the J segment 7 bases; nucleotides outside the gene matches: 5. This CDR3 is CASSPRDRGNSPLHF. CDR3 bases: TGTGCCAGCAGCCCCCGGGACAGGGGGAATTCACCCCTCCACTTT.

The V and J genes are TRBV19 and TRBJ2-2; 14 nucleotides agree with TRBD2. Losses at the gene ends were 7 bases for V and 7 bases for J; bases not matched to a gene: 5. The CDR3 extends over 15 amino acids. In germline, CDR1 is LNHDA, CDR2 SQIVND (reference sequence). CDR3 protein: CASKGTSGSGGELFF. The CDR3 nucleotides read TGTGCCAGTAAGGGGACTAGCGGGAGTGGCGGGGAGCTGTTTTTT.

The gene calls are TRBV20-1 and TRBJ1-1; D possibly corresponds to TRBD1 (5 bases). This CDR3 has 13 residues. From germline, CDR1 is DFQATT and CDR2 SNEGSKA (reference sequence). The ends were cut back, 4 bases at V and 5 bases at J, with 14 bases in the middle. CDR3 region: CSAKWGRGTEAFF. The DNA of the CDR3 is TGCAGTGCTAAGTGGGGAAGGGGTACTGAAGCTTTCTTT.

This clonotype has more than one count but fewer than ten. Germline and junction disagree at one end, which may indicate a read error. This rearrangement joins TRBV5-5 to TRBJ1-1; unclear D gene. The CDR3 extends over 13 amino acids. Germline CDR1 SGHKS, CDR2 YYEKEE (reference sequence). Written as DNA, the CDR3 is TGTGCCAGCAGGCCTGGACCGAACTCTGAAGCTTTCTTT. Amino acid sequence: CASRPGPNSEAFF.